Shown below are 14 T cell receptor beta chains from a single sample sequenced in a study of tumor-infiltrating lymphocytes in localized non-small cell lung cancer. The assay was immunoSEQ multiplex PCR, and TCRdb's table has in-frame clones only and misses some. The sample holds approximately 24,000 clones; around 62% are singletons and the top ten take more than 5%. The sample taken for sequencing was lung tumor tissue. Source of these receptors: a human donor with non-small cell lung cancer.

The chain joins TRBV19 to TRBJ2-7; D might be TRBD1 (6 bases). The CDR3 extends over 16 amino acids. Trimming took off 2 bases at V and 3 bases at J, with 17 bases between the two ends. CDR1 LNHDA and CDR2 SQIVND come from the germline V gene (reference sequence). In DNA form, the CDR3 reads TGTGCCAGTAGTATAACTCCGGGACAACGCATCTACGAGCAGTACTTC. Translating it yields CASSITPGQRIYEQYF.

The chain couples TRBV13 to TRBJ2-7; D is possibly TRBD1 (5 bases). Germline CDR1 PRHDT, CDR2 FYEKMQ (reference sequence). Trimming took off 1 base at V and 3 bases at J, with 13 bases between the two ends. This CDR3 is built from 15 residues. The DNA for the CDR3 is TGTGCCAGCAGCTTAGATCGGTCCAGGGTCTACGAGCAGTACTTC. It specifies CASSLDRSRVYEQYF.

This clone was picked up a small number of times. The rearrangement joins TRBV6-1 to TRBJ1-1, with a possible D match to TRBD1 (5 bases). Germline V gives CDR1 MNHNS, CDR2 SASEGT. The CDR3 runs 13 residues. V lost 7 bases, J lost 7 bases, and 16 bases lay in between. CDR3 nucleotide sequence: TGTGCCAGCAATAGGGACGCTCGAAGTGAAGCTTTCTTT. This codes for CASNRDARSEAFF.

This chain links TRBV2 with TRBJ2-7, with D possibly matching TRBD2 (5 bases). The CDR3 runs to 14 residues. Germline V gene sequence: CDR1 SNHLY, CDR2 FYNNEI. Trimming removed 7 bases from V and 2 bases from J, with 15 bases in between. In nucleotides, the CDR3 is TGTGCCAGCATCGAGGGTACTGACCCCTACGAGCAGTACTTC. It translates to CASIEGTDPYEQYF.

This clone has only a few counts. The chain links TRBV5-1 to TRBJ2-3, with D perhaps TRBD1 (5 bases). Trimming left V 2 bases short and J 5 bases short, with 6 bases between. The CDR3 has 12 residues. Germline CDR1 and CDR2: SGHRS and YFSETQ. The CDR3 sequence is CASSLRGDTQYF. CDR3 bases: TGCGCCAGCAGCTTAAGGGGAGATACGCAGTATTTT.

This clone occurred once. The CDR3 protein is CASSSYEAETQYF. The CDR3 DNA reads as TGTGCCAGCAGCTCGTACGAGGCGGAGACCCAGTACTTC. The V call is TRBV5-4, the J call TRBJ2-5; no firm D call. Trimming cost V 3 bases and J 5 bases, with 11 bases left between them. The CDR3 length is 13 residues. Germline V gene data show CDR1 as SGHNT and CDR2 as YYREEE (reference sequence).

This clone is labeled as medium-sized. This chain connects TRBV19 to TRBJ1-4; 7 nucleotides agree with TRBD1. Germline V gene sequence: CDR1 LNHDA, CDR2 SQIVND (reference sequence). Germline trimming cut 7 bases from V and 8 bases from J; bases unmatched to any gene: 10. The CDR3 length is 14 residues. The CDR3 coding sequence is TGTGCCAGTACCGTGGACAGGTGGGGGGAAAAACTGTTTTTT. Translating gives CASTVDRWGEKLFF.

J is TRBJ2-4 and V is TRBV5-4, with a tentative D call TRBD2 (7 bases). CDR1 SGHNT and CDR2 YYREEE come from the germline V gene (reference sequence). This CDR3 has 14 amino acids. V was pared by 3 bases and J by 8 bases, with 15 bases between. CDR3 nucleotide sequence: TGTGCCAGCAGCTCTACTAGGGGGGGAGACATTCAGTACTTC. Translation: CASSSTRGGDIQYF.

The chain carries TRBV9 and TRBJ2-5, with 13 positions matching TRBD2. From germline, CDR1 is SGDLS and CDR2 YYNGEE. The trim removed 3 bases at V and 5 bases at J, leaving 7 bases unmatched. The CDR3 runs to 16 residues. DNA of the CDR3: TGTGCCAGCAGCGCCTCCGGGACTAGCGGGATGGAGACCCAGTACTTC. Translation: CASSASGTSGMETQYF.

The rearrangement uses TRBV11-2 and TRBJ1-1; D not resolved. Germline values: CDR1 SGHAT, CDR2 FQNNGV. This CDR3 is 14 amino acids long. V dropped 3 bases and J dropped 4 bases, with 12 bases sitting between them. The chain's CDR3 is CASSLNPWGTEAFF. DNA of the CDR3: TGTGCCAGCAGCTTGAACCCTTGGGGCACTGAAGCTTTCTTT. Variable domain in full (rest from reference TRBV11-2 and TRBJ1-1): EAGVAQSPRYKIIEKRQSVAFWCNPISGHATLYWYQQILGQGPKLLIQFQNNGVVDDSQLPKDRFSAERLKGVDSTLKIQPAKLEDSAVYLCASSLNPWGTEAFFGQGTRLTVV.

The genes are TRBV2 and TRBJ2-7; 9 nucleotides line up with TRBD1. Germline CDR1 is SNHLY and CDR2 is FYNNEI. The V segment lost 7 bases and the J segment 5 bases; nucleotides outside the gene matches: 6. This CDR3 spans 13 amino acids. Here the CDR3 reads CASNLDRGNEQYF. CDR3 bases: TGTGCCAGCAACTTGGACAGGGGCAACGAGCAGTACTTC.

This clone was found a few times. The chain uses TRBV27 and TRBJ1-2, with D possibly matching TRBD1 (6 bases). The CDR3 is 14 amino acids. The germline CDR1 and CDR2 sequences are MNHEY and SMNVEV (reference sequence). V lost 3 bases and J 8 bases, leaving 16 bases between the germline ends. Here the CDR3 DNA reads TGTGCCAGCAGTTTGCACGACAGGTTGGACGGCTACACCTTC. This codes for CASSLHDRLDGYTF.

This rearrangement joins TRBV5-1 to TRBJ2-7; 11 bases are a match to TRBD2. V was clipped by 2 bases and J by 2 bases; unmatched bases: 6. The germline V gene encodes CDR1 SGHRS and CDR2 YFSETQ. This CDR3 is built from 16 residues. The CDR3 DNA follows: TGCGCCAGCAGCTTACCCGGGACTAGCGGACCCTACGAGCAGTACTTC. This sequence encodes CASSLPGTSGPYEQYF.

This clone appeared a few times. V and J are TRBV6-5 and TRBJ2-3; TRBD1 aligns across 7 bases. In germline, CDR1 is MNHEY, CDR2 SVGAGI. V lost 6 bases and J lost 4; bases outside the gene matches: 7. This CDR3 has 14 amino acids. The CDR3 region has the DNA TGTGCCAGCAGAGGCACAGGGGAGTCAGATACGCAGTATTTT. It specifies CASRGTGESDTQYF.